The clone carrying this T cell receptor beta chain was counted between two and nine times. Antigen specificity is unknown. The data belong to a study of human T cells and chemical hapten exposure. Study-wide context: Diphenylcyclopropenone doses were given weekly to the scalps of patients across the roughly 24-week study.

The time point: pre-sensitization, week 0. Stated treatment: therapeutic diphenylcyclopropenone sensitization with weekly scalp DPC. One entry per CDR3 protein results from TCRdb running MiXCR on the RACE reads. This sample has about 80,000 distinct CDR3 sequences, with 11% to 15% found just once. The study's findings and limits: Expanded TCR sets contained significantly more large CDR3 similarity clusters than controls.

Germline CDR1 and CDR2: LGHDT and YNNKEL (reference sequence). The CDR3 totals 16 residues. Between the trimmed V and J ends, which lost 1 base and 5 bases, there was a span of 17 bases. The chain joins TRBV3-1 to TRBJ1-1; maybe TRBD1 (6 bases). The specimen was whole blood, collected in connection with sensitization to the hapten diphenylcyclopropenone (DPC). The source is a woman between 50 and 59 years old with alopecia areata. Some clones in this sample may be carry-over from other donors' samples. Here the CDR3 DNA reads TGTGCCAGCAGCCAAGTCCGATTGGGGGCGGGAACTGAAGCTTTCTTT. It encodes CASSQVRLGAGTEAFF.